This entry describes one T cell receptor (beta chain). Its antigen is undetermined. Losses at the gene ends were 4 bases for V and 8 bases for J; bases not matched to a gene: 10. Germline CDR1 is MNHEY and CDR2 is SMNVEV (reference sequence). This CDR3 is 15 amino acids long. These data are taken from a study of T cell repertoires in cytomegalovirus infection. Turning to the study itself: TCR beta signatures that were public indicated CMV infection and matching HLA type.

In TCRdb, the reads were re-called with MiXCR into one record per CDR3 protein. Of 700,000 to 900,000 distinct CDR3 sequences listed, 25% to 35% are singletons. The study's findings and limits: The ex vivo response was dominated by HLA-C-restricted CMV-specific TCR beta clonotypes.

Sequences were derived from cultured CD8+ T cells from PBMCs, sampled from culture after CMV antigen stimulation. V is TRBV27 and J is TRBJ1-4; 7 positions agree with TRBD1. This clonotype was sampled from a human donor in good health (CMV status not recorded). Some clones in this sample may be carry-over from other donors' samples. In DNA, the CDR3 is TGTGCCAGCAGTTCCCCGGACAGGTTGGAAGAAAAACTGTTTTTT. Its translation is CASSSPDRLEEKLFF.